This T cell receptor (beta chain) derives from a study of CD8 T cells in Susac syndrome. Random hexamers served to reverse transcribe roughly 0.45 to 1 ug RNA. TCRdb ran MiXCR on the immunoSEQ multiplex PCR reads and lists one entry per CDR3 protein. The data show roughly 120,000 distinct CDR3 sequences, 85% to 95% seen once. The CDR3 is 14 residues long. After removal of 3 bases from V and 8 bases from J, the junction contained 9 bases not matched to a gene. Germline V CDR1 and CDR2: KGHSH, LQKENI. V usage is TRBV18 and J usage is TRBJ1-2, with 7 bases matching TRBD1. The sequence came from a human donor with multiple sclerosis. What was sequenced was CD4+ T cells from PBMCs. CDR3 region: CASSPSGTAEGYTF. Here the CDR3 DNA reads TGTGCCAGCTCACCTTCCGGGACAGCGGAGGGCTACACCTTC.